Below are 24 T cell receptor beta chains sequenced from a single sample in a study of cytomegalovirus exposure and HLA in healthy donors. The protocol was immunoSEQ multiplex PCR, while the TCRdb copy is restricted to in-frame clones and leaves out a portion. The sample lists about 350,000 clones; around 90% were seen once. Sequencing was performed on PBMCs. All receptors derive from a woman aged 25 to 39 in good health and CMV-seropositive.

The J gene is TRBJ1-1, the V gene TRBV6-4, with 8 bases fitting TRBD1. The CDR3 runs 15 residues. V trimming: 2 bases; J trimming: 1 base; junction bases outside the gene matches: 3. CDR1 MRHNA and CDR2 SNTAGT come from the germline V gene. CDR3 nucleotide sequence: TGTGCCAGCAGTGACCCAGGGACAGGGAACACTGAAGCTTTCTTT. Protein sequence: CASSDPGTGNTEAFF.

The rearrangement links TRBV30 to TRBJ2-7, with a weak D call TRBD2 (5 bases). The CDR3 contains 13 residues. V was cut by 1 base and J by 4 bases, with 11 bases left in between. The germline V gene encodes CDR1 GTSNPN and CDR2 SVGIG (reference sequence). For the CDR3, the DNA is TGTGCCTGGAGTGGGTGGGAGTCGTACGAGCAGTACTTC. It specifies CAWSGWESYEQYF.

The chain combines TRBV7-6 with TRBJ1-3; no reliable D call. CDR1 and CDR2 (germline): SGHVS, FNYEAQ. CDR3 size: 16 residues. V lost 3 bases, J lost 0 bases, and 12 bases lay in between. The CDR3 protein is CASSFNTRSSGNTIYF. CDR3 nucleotides: TGTGCCAGCAGCTTTAACACTCGTAGCTCTGGAAACACCATATATTTT.

The chain employs TRBV9 and TRBJ2-3, with D perhaps TRBD1 or TRBD2 (6 bases each). The V end was cut by 0 bases, the J end by 6 bases, with 11 bases between. The V gene's germline CDR1 is SGDLS and CDR2 YYNGEE. There are 14 residues in the CDR3. The CDR3 region has the DNA TGTGCCAGCAGCGTAGCGTGGGGGGCGGATACGCAGTATTTT. It encodes CASSVAWGADTQYF.

The chain carries TRBV10-3 and TRBJ1-1, with unresolved D. Trimming removed 4 bases from V and 6 bases from J, with 9 bases in between. The CDR3 extends over 12 amino acids. CDR1 is ENHRY and CDR2 is SYGVKD in the germline V gene. The CDR3 is CAISVEGSEAFF. The CDR3, as DNA: TGTGCCATCAGTGTGGAGGGATCTGAAGCTTTCTTT.

This chain links TRBV2 with TRBJ1-1, with 9 positions matching TRBD1. The CDR3 totals 20 residues. The V and J ends lost 4 bases and 0 bases, in that order; junction bases with no gene match: 18. Germline V gives CDR1 SNHLY, CDR2 FYNNEI. CDR3 in DNA: TGTGCCAGCAGTGCGGGTTGGGGTCTAACAGGGGGCCTTTTGAACACTGAAGCTTTCTTT. Its translation is CASSAGWGLTGGLLNTEAFF.

This rearrangement joins TRBV14 to TRBJ2-1; D is unclear. CDR3 length: 12 amino acids. The ends were cut back, 1 base at V and 9 bases at J, with 7 bases in the middle. The germline gives CDR1 SGHDN, CDR2 FVKESK. The CDR3 coding sequence is TGTGCCAGCAGCCAAGGAATGTTTGAGCAGTTCTTC. This translates into CASSQGMFEQFF.

This chain links TRBV10-3 with TRBJ2-5, with 10 bases that match TRBD1. The CDR3 has 12 residues. V shed 8 bases, J shed 6 bases, and the junction held 3 bases outside the gene matches. CDR1 and CDR2 from the germline V gene are ENHRY and SYGVKD. The CDR3 region is CAIWDRGKTQYF. The CDR3 DNA is TGTGCCATCTGGGACAGGGGCAAGACCCAGTACTTC.

The gene calls are TRBV6-6 and TRBJ1-5, with no clear D. This CDR3 has 15 amino acids. V was trimmed by 2 bases and J by 2 bases, leaving 10 bases between them. Germline loops: CDR1 MNHNY, CDR2 SVGAGI (reference sequence). The CDR3 nucleotides are TGTGCCAGCAGTTACGTTTCGGGTGGCAATCAGCCCCAGCATTTT. The encoded protein is CASSYVSGGNQPQHF.

The chain has TRBV27 and TRBJ1-5; 9 nucleotides align to TRBD1. This CDR3 is 17 amino acids long. V dropped 6 bases and J dropped 5; count of bases not matched to a gene: 14. CDR1 is MNHEY, CDR2 SMNVEV, per germline (reference sequence). The CDR3 loop reads CASSRVTGQGMYQPQHF. The CDR3 region has the DNA TGTGCCAGCAGCCGGGTAACCGGACAGGGGATGTATCAGCCCCAGCATTTT.

The chain couples TRBV15 to TRBJ2-6, with D uncertain. Trimming took off 0 bases at V and 1 base at J, with 7 bases between the two ends. Germline CDR1 LNHNV, CDR2 YYDKDF (reference sequence). This CDR3 region has 16 residues. The CDR3 loop reads CATSREEGSGANVLTF. CDR3 nucleotide sequence: TGTGCCACCAGCAGAGAGGAAGGGTCTGGGGCCAACGTCCTGACTTTC.

The rearrangement links TRBV11-2 to TRBJ1-5; D is unclear. CDR3 length: 13 amino acids. Trimming took off 1 base at V and 4 bases at J, with 5 bases between the two ends. CDR1 and CDR2 from the germline V gene are SGHAT and FQNNGV. CDR3 bases: TGTGCCAGCAGCTTAGCCTATAATCAGCCCCAGCATTTT. Amino acid sequence: CASSLAYNQPQHF.

This chain joins TRBV29-1 and TRBJ2-7; 7 nucleotides line up with TRBD1. Germline assignment: CDR1 SQVTM and CDR2 ANQGSEA. After removal of 6 bases from V and 2 bases from J, the junction contained 4 bases not matched to a gene. This CDR3 spans 12 amino acids. The CDR3, as DNA: TGCAGCGTACAGGGGTCTCCCTACGAGCAGTACTTC. Its protein is CSVQGSPYEQYF.

V is TRBV11-1 and J is TRBJ1-6; D unresolved. Trimming pared 2 bases from V and 7 bases from J, leaving 9 bases between. Per the germline V gene, CDR1 is SGHAT and CDR2 is FQDESV (reference sequence). The CDR3 length is 14 residues. CDR3 protein: CASSLNRINSPLHF. Here the CDR3 DNA reads TGTGCCAGCAGCTTAAATCGGATCAATTCACCCCTCCACTTT.

V is TRBV29-1 and J is TRBJ1-1, with D perhaps matching TRBD1 (6 bases). The CDR3 has 12 residues. Germline loops: CDR1 SQVTM, CDR2 ANQGSEA. The V end was cut by 7 bases, the J end by 1 base, with 10 bases between. The CDR3, as DNA: TGCAGCGCCGAAGGGGGGAACACTGAAGCTTTCTTT. Translation gives CSAEGGNTEAFF.

The gene calls are TRBV5-1 and TRBJ2-7; no clear D. The CDR3 sequence is 12 residues long. The V gene's germline CDR1 is SGHRS and CDR2 YFSETQ. Trimming left V 0 bases short and J 6 bases short, with 7 bases between. CDR3 DNA sequence: TGCGCCAGCAGCTTGGACTCCACCGAGCAGTACTTC. As protein: CASSLDSTEQYF.

The chain has TRBV2 and TRBJ1-1; D unresolved. From germline, CDR1 is SNHLY and CDR2 FYNNEI. Trimming removed 9 bases at V and 0 bases at J, with 11 bases between. This CDR3 comprises 13 residues. The CDR3 spells CASLTHLNTEAFF. The DNA for the CDR3 is TGTGCCAGTCTAACACACCTGAACACTGAAGCTTTCTTT.

For this clone: This sample also contains other DNA sequences that code for the same CDR3. The CDR3 region is CASSQDGYEQYF. CDR3 nucleotides: TGCGCCAGCAGCCAAGACGGTTACGAGCAGTACTTC. This sequence joins TRBV4-1 and TRBJ2-7; D uncertain. Trimming cost V 0 bases and J 4 bases, with 4 bases left between them. CDR3 size: 12 residues. Looked up from germline, CDR1 is MGHRA and CDR2 is YSYEKL.

The CDR3 DNA reads as TGTGCCAGCAGTGTTCGCTGGGAGCAGTACTTC. Amino acid sequence: CASSVRWEQYF. The gene calls are TRBV2 and TRBJ2-7; D uncertain. Germline-derived CDR1 and CDR2 are SNHLY and FYNNEI. The CDR3 covers 11 residues. V gave up 4 bases and J gave up 7 bases, with 8 bases separating them.

This clone has more than one count but fewer than ten. The gene calls are TRBV10-1 and TRBJ2-7; 10 bases are a match to TRBD1. This CDR3 is 15 amino acids long. CDR1 and CDR2 from the germline V gene are WNHNN and SYGVQD (reference sequence). The V segment lost 1 base and the J segment 5 bases; nucleotides outside the gene matches: 5. The CDR3, as DNA: TGCGCCAGCAGTGAGTATAGGGACAGGGGCCACGAGCAGTACTTC. Its translation is CASSEYRDRGHEQYF.

This rearrangement joins TRBV5-1 to TRBJ2-7, with 11 bases aligning to TRBD1. Germline trimming cut 3 bases from V and 5 bases from J; bases unmatched to any gene: 7. Germline V lookup: CDR1 SGHRS, CDR2 YFSETQ. The CDR3 is 15 residues long. In nucleotides, the CDR3 is TGCGCCAGCAGCTCCCTCCGGGACAGGGGGAACGAGCAGTACTTC. Translation gives CASSSLRDRGNEQYF.

The rearrangement uses TRBV27 and TRBJ2-5; D remains unclear. The CDR3 length is 13 residues. Germline V gene data show CDR1 as MNHEY and CDR2 as SMNVEV (reference sequence). The V end lost 1 base, the J end lost 4 bases, and 7 bases lay between the germline ends. CDR3 sequence: CASSLYWGETQYF. DNA for the CDR3: TGTGCCAGCAGTTTATATTGGGGAGAGACCCAGTACTTC.

The chain is built from TRBV27 and TRBJ2-5; 9 nucleotides line up with TRBD1. The ends lost 6 bases at V and 5 bases at J; junction bases unmatched: 16. CDR3 size: 17 residues. The germline CDR1 and CDR2 sequences are MNHEY and SMNVEV (reference sequence). Here the CDR3 DNA reads TGTGCCAGCAGCTCGATGAGGACAGGGGCTATAAGGGAGACCCAGTACTTC. Amino acid sequence: CASSSMRTGAIRETQYF.

The rearrangement links TRBV10-3 to TRBJ2-5; 9 nucleotides line up with TRBD1. The CDR3 contains 15 residues. The V gene end was trimmed by 8 bases and the J gene end by 5 bases; junction bases not matched to a gene: 12. CDR1 ENHRY and CDR2 SYGVKD come from the germline V gene. CDR3 sequence: CAIAPTGQGTETQYF. As DNA, the CDR3 is TGTGCCATCGCCCCAACGGGACAGGGTACGGAGACCCAGTACTTC.